One and the same sample provided the 19 T cell receptor beta chains below, sequenced in a study of spatial heterogeneity in lung cancer. Regarding time point: sample taken at primary tumor resection. TCRdb redid the calling of the 5' RACE reads with MiXCR, one entry per CDR3 protein. The sample records tens of thousands of distinct CDR3 sequences, about 7.8% being singletons. This specimen was PBMCs, taken at surgery. The origin of the receptors is a male donor with early-stage non-small cell lung cancer.

The gene calls are TRBV5-4 and TRBJ2-2; D may be TRBD1 or TRBD2 (5 bases each). CDR3 length: 15 amino acids. CDR1 SGHNT and CDR2 YYREEE come from the germline V gene (reference sequence). The ends were cut back, 4 bases at V and 4 bases at J, with 14 bases in the middle. CDR3 coding DNA: TGTGCCAGCAGCCGTACTAGGGGCGGCACCGGGGAGCTGTTTTTT. This gives the protein CASSRTRGGTGELFF.

Ten or more counts support this clonotype. This chain links TRBV6-6 with TRBJ1-2; weak D call: TRBD1 (5 bases). V was cut by 5 bases and J by 1 base, with 8 bases left in between. CDR1 MNHNY and CDR2 SVGAGI come from the germline V gene (reference sequence). The CDR3 consists of 13 residues. Written as DNA, the CDR3 is TGTGCCAGCAGTCCCGACAGTAACTATGGCTACACCTTC. This translates into CASSPDSNYGYTF.

This clonotype was seen at least ten times. The gene calls are TRBV7-8 and TRBJ2-7; no reliable D call. The CDR3 spans 12 residues. CDR1 SGHVS and CDR2 FQNEAQ come from the germline V gene. The V gene lost 5 bases and the J gene lost 2 bases, with 7 bases spanning the gap. CDR3 DNA sequence: TGTGCCAGCAGCGAAGAGGCCTACGAGCAGTACTTC. Protein product: CASSEEAYEQYF.

This clonotype has only a few counts. V is TRBV12-3 or TRBV12-4 and J is TRBJ2-7, with TRBD2 as a possible D gene (7 bases). The length of the CDR3 is 15 residues. V was cut by 8 bases and J by 3 bases, with 20 bases left in between. As DNA, the CDR3 is TGTGCCAGCCTCCTGGGGGGGCTAGGGGGCTACGAGCAGTACTTC. This sequence encodes CASLLGGLGGYEQYF.

The chain links TRBV7-2 to TRBJ2-7; D unresolved. Trimming stripped 4 bases from V and 6 bases from J, with 10 bases between. The V gene's germline CDR1 is SGHTA and CDR2 FQGNSA. The CDR3 loop spans 12 amino acids. The CDR3 nucleotides are TGTGCCAGCAGCTCCATCCCCCTCGAGCAGTACTTC. This sequence encodes CASSSIPLEQYF.

This clonotype was detected only a few times. The V call is TRBV24-1, the J call TRBJ2-1; 7 positions agree with TRBD1. CDR3 length: 15 amino acids. Germline CDR1 and CDR2: KGHDR and SFDVKD. With 5 bases clipped from V and 5 bases from J, the junction kept 8 bases outside the gene matches. CDR3 protein: CATSGMGQQNNEQFF. The DNA for the CDR3 is TGTGCCACCAGTGGAATGGGACAGCAAAACAATGAGCAGTTCTTC.

In its sample, this clonotype was seen many times. V is TRBV5-1 and J is TRBJ2-1; tentative D call: TRBD2 (6 bases). V shed 0 bases and J shed 4 bases, with 17 bases lying between them. Germline V gives CDR1 SGHRS, CDR2 YFSETQ. The CDR3 covers 17 residues. For the CDR3, the DNA is TGCGCCAGCAGCTTGGAGGTCGGGGGTGGAAGATACAATGAGCAGTTCTTC. It encodes CASSLEVGGGRYNEQFF.

This clonotype was seen a few times. The rearrangement links TRBV18 to TRBJ2-1, with a weak D call TRBD1 (6 bases). Trimming cost V 3 bases and J 2 bases, with 8 bases left between them. Germline loops: CDR1 KGHSH, CDR2 LQKENI. CDR3 length equals 14 residues. The CDR3 bases are TGTGCCAGCTCACCTCGACAGGCCTACAATGAGCAGTTCTTC. This translates into CASSPRQAYNEQFF.

The chain links TRBV7-2 to TRBJ2-1, with 8 bases that match TRBD2. The V gene's germline CDR1 is SGHTA and CDR2 FQGNSA. V shed 1 base, J shed 5 bases, and the junction held 13 bases outside the gene matches. There are 18 residues in the CDR3. CDR3 nucleotides: TGTGCCAGCAGCTTAGGTATTGGAGTTAGCGGGACTAACAATGAGCAGTTCTTC. Encoded protein: CASSLGIGVSGTNNEQFF.

The chain uses TRBV5-6 and TRBJ1-1; weak D call: TRBD1 (5 bases). The V and J ends lost 3 bases and 1 base respectively, with 16 bases between them. CDR1 SGHDT and CDR2 YYEEEE come from the germline V gene. This CDR3 region has 16 residues. The CDR3 nucleotides are TGTGCCAGCAGCTCGAACCCGGGACTCAGGAACACTGAAGCTTTCTTT. Amino acids: CASSSNPGLRNTEAFF.

At least ten counts were recorded for this clonotype. The chain joins TRBV12-3 or TRBV12-4 to TRBJ2-3; no clear D. The V end lost 6 bases, the J end lost 5 bases, and 3 bases lay between the germline ends. This CDR3 comprises 10 residues. In nucleotides, the CDR3 is TGTGCCAGCAGAGGAGATACGCAGTATTTT. It is translated as CASRGDTQYF.

This clonotype was seen at least ten times. The CDR3 region has the DNA TGTGCCAGCATCTTTTATCTAGGGACTGAAGCTTTCTTT. It translates to CASIFYLGTEAFF. The chain recombines TRBV6-2 or TRBV6-3 with TRBJ1-1, with no clear D. Germline V gives CDR1 MNHEY, CDR2 SVGEGT. The V gene lost 7 bases and the J gene lost 5 bases, with 14 bases spanning the gap. The CDR3 is 13 amino acids.

V usage is TRBV3-1 and J usage is TRBJ2-7; D not certain. The CDR3 has 16 residues. V lost 2 bases and J lost 2, with 16 bases in between. CDR1 and CDR2 from the germline V gene are LGHDT and YNNKEL (reference sequence). The CDR3 DNA is TGTGCCAGCAGCCAAAGCCTTACCCTCCCAGCCTACGAGCAGTACTTC. This translates into CASSQSLTLPAYEQYF.

The chain couples TRBV30 to TRBJ1-2, with 8 bases that match TRBD1. This CDR3 contains 12 residues. The trim removed 7 bases at V and 4 bases at J, leaving 5 bases unmatched. CDR1 is GTSNPN and CDR2 is SVGIG in the germline V gene (reference sequence). The CDR3 loop reads CAYGQGGYGYTF. CDR3 bases: TGTGCCTATGGACAGGGTGGCTATGGCTACACCTTC.

This rearrangement joins TRBV29-1 to TRBJ1-1; TRBD1 might be the D (6 bases). The CDR3 runs to 13 residues. Germline V CDR1 and CDR2: SQVTM, ANQGSEA. Trimming took off 6 bases at V and 9 bases at J, with 20 bases between the two ends. CDR3 in DNA: TGCAGCGTAGCCGGGACACCCTCGGACAAAGCTTTCTTT. It encodes CSVAGTPSDKAFF.

This clonotype was found a few times. The rearrangement joins TRBV7-9 to TRBJ2-7, with a tentative D call TRBD1 (6 bases). Trimming shortened V by 5 bases and J by 7 bases, and 15 bases separated the two germline ends. This CDR3 has 13 residues. The germline CDR1 and CDR2 sequences are SEHNR and FQNEAQ (reference sequence). The CDR3 region is CASSTGTTIEQYF. DNA for the CDR3: TGTGCCAGCAGCACCGGGACAACAATAGAGCAGTACTTC.

This clonotype was seen ten or more times. The chain uses TRBV28 and TRBJ2-7; TRBD2 matches at 7 bases. Germline V gene lookup returns CDR1 MDHEN and CDR2 SYDVKM. Unmatched junction bases numbered 9, after V lost 7 bases and J lost 0 bases. There are 15 residues in the CDR3. The chain's CDR3 is CASTLSGASSYEQYF. In nucleotides, the CDR3 is TGTGCCAGCACCTTAAGCGGGGCTAGCTCCTACGAGCAGTACTTC.

This clonotype occurred many times. The chain links TRBV7-2 to TRBJ2-1; D is unclear. This CDR3 has 13 amino acids. The germline V gene encodes CDR1 SGHTA and CDR2 FQGNSA. Trimming took 2 bases from V and 9 from J, leaving 11 bases between them. CDR3 nucleotide sequence: TGTGCCAGCAGCTTATTTGTGCCCCCTGAGCAGTTCTTC. This translates into CASSLFVPPEQFF.

The table lists this clonotype with many counts. The chain joins TRBV27 to TRBJ1-5; TRBD1 is a possible D gene (6 bases). This CDR3 region has 16 residues. V gave up 7 bases and J gave up 3 bases, with 19 bases separating them. Germline V gene lookup returns CDR1 MNHEY and CDR2 SMNVEV (reference sequence). The DNA for the CDR3 is TGTGCCAGCACCTTGAGATGGGGGGCGGACAATCAGCCCCAGCATTTT. It encodes CASTLRWGADNQPQHF.